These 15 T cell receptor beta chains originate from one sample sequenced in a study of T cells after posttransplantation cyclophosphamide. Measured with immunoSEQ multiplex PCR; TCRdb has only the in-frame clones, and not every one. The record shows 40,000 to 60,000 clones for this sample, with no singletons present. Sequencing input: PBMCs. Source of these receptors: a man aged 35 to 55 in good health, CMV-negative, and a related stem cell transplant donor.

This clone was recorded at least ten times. DNA for the CDR3: TGTGCCAGCAGCCAGGACAGGTGGTATGGCTACACCTTC. This encodes CASSQDRWYGYTF. The chain uses TRBV6-5 and TRBJ1-2, with 7 bases matching TRBD1. Per the germline V gene, CDR1 is MNHEY and CDR2 is SVGAGI. The trim removed 6 bases at V and 5 bases at J, leaving 6 bases unmatched. The CDR3 spans 13 residues.

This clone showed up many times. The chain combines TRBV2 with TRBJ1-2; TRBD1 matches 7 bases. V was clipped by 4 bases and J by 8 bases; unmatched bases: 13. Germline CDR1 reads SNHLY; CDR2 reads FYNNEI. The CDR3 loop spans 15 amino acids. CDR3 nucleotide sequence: TGTGCCAGCAGTGCCTTCCCCGGGACAGCCGGCGGCTACACCTTC. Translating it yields CASSAFPGTAGGYTF. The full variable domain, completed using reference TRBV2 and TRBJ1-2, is EPEVTQTPSHQVTQMGQEVILRCVPISNHLYFYWYRQILGQKVEFLVSFYNNEISEKSEIFDDQFSVERPDGSNFTLKIRSTKLEDSAMYFCASSAFPGTAGGYTFGSGTRLTVV.

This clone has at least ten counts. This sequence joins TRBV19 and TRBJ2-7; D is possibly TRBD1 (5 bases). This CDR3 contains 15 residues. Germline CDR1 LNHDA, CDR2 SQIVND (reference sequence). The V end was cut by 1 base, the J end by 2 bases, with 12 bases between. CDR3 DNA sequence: TGTGCCAGTAGTATAGGTGGACACCTAGCCTACGAGCAGTACTTC. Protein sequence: CASSIGGHLAYEQYF.

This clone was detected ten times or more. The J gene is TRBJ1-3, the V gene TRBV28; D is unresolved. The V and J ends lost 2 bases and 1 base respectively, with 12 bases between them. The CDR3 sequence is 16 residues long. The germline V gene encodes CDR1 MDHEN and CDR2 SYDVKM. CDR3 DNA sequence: TGTGCCAGCAGTTTACTCAGGCGGGCTTCTGGAAACACCATATATTTT. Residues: CASSLLRRASGNTIYF.

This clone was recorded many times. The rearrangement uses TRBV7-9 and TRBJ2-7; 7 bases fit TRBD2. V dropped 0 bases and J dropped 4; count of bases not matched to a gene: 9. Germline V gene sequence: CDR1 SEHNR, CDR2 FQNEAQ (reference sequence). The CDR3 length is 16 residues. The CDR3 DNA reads TGTGCCAGCAGCTTAGCGCAGGGAGGGATAAGGTACGAGCAGTACTTC. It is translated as CASSLAQGGIRYEQYF.

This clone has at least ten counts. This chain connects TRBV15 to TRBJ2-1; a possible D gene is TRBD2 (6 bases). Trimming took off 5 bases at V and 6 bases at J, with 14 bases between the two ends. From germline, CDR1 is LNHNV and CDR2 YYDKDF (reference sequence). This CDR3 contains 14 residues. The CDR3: CATSGGGLFNEQFF. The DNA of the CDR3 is TGTGCCACCAGCGGAGGAGGGCTTTTCAATGAGCAGTTCTTC.

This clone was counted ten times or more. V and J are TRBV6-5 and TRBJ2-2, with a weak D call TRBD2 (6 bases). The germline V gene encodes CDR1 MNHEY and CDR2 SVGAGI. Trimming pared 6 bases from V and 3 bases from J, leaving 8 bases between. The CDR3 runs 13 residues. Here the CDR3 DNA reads TGTGCCAGCAGGGGGGGACACACCGGGGAGCTGTTTTTT. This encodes CASRGGHTGELFF.

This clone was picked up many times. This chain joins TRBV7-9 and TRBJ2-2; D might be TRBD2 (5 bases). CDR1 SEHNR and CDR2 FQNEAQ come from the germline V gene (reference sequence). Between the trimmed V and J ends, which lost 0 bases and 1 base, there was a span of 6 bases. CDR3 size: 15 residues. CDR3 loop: CASSLAAVNTGELFF. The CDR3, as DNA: TGTGCCAGCAGCTTAGCAGCGGTGAACACCGGGGAGCTGTTTTTT.

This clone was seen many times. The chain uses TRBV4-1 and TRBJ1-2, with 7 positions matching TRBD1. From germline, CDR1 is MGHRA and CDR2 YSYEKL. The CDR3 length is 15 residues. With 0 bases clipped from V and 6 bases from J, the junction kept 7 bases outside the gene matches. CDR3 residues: CASSQEIQGGDGYTF. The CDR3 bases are TGCGCCAGCAGCCAAGAAATCCAGGGGGGTGATGGCTACACCTTC.

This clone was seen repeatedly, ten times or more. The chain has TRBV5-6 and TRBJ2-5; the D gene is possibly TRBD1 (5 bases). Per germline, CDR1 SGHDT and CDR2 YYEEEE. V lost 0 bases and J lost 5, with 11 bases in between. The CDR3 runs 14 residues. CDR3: CASSLVGAQETQYF. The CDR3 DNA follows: TGTGCCAGCAGCTTGGTAGGGGCGCAGGAGACCCAGTACTTC.

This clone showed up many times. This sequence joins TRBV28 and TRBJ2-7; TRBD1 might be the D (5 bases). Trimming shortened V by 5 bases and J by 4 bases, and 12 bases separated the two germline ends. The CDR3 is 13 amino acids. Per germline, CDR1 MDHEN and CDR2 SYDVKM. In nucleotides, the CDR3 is TGTGCCAGCAGTCCCCCTCAGGGATACGAGCAGTACTTC. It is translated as CASSPPQGYEQYF.

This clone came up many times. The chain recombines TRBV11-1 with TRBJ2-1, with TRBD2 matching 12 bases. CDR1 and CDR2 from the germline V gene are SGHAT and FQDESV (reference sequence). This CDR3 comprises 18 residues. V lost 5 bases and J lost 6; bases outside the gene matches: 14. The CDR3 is CASSIPRRGLAGLNEQFF. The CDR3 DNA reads TGTGCCAGCAGCATACCCAGACGAGGACTAGCGGGACTCAATGAGCAGTTCTTC.

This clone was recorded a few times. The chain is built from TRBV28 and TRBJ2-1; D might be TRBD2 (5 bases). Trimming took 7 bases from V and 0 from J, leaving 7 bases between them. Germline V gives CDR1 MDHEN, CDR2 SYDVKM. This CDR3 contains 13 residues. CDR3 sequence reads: CASTGVSYNEQFF. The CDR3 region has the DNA TGTGCCAGCACCGGGGTCTCCTACAATGAGCAGTTCTTC.

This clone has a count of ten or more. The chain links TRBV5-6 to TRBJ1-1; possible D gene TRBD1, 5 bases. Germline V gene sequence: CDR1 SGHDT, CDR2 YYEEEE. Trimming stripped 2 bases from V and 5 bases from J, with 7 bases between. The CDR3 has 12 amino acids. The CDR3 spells CASSFRATEAFF. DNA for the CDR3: TGTGCCAGCAGCTTCAGGGCGACTGAAGCTTTCTTT.

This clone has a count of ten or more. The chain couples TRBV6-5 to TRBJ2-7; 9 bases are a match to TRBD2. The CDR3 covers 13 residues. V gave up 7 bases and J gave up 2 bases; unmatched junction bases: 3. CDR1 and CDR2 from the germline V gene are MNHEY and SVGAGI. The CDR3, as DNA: TGTGCCAGCAAGCGGGAGGCTACCTACGAGCAGTACTTC. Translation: CASKREATYEQYF.